The rows below give T cell receptor beta chains drawn from one sample of a study of blood T cells in healthy people across ages. TCRdb re-called the 5' RACE reads through MiXCR, storing one row per CDR3 protein. The data hold about 780,000 distinct CDR3 sequences, with about 47% observed a single time. Sequencing was done on a sample of blood. Receptors originate from an elderly man in good health. Each CDR3 is given with its conserved first and last residue. D genes are given only for firm matches. Clone sizes are given selectively: once, few, many, or a class where the clone is expanded.

TRBD1	many	TRBJ2-6	TRBV5-1	TGCGCCAGCAGCTGGGGACAGGACTCTGGGGCCAACGTCCTGACTTTC	CASSWGQDSGANVLTF
TRBD2	few	TRBJ2-1	TRBV28	TGTGCCAGCAGTTCTCCAGGTCTCAGGTTCTCCAGTTTAGGACTAGCGGGAGGCAATGAGCAGTTCTTC	CASSSPGLRFSSLGLAGGNEQFF
NA	NA	TRBJ2-5	TRBV28	TGTGCCAGCAGCACTCCGCGGGCCGGAGAGACCCAGTACTTC	CASSTPRAGETQYF
NA	NA	TRBJ1-1	TRBV7-3	TGTGCCAGCAGCTTATCCCGGACAGAGAACACTGAAGCTTTCTTT	CASSLSRTENTEAFF
TRBD2	NA	TRBJ2-5	TRBV11-2	TGTGCCAGCCACAGGGGGATGACTAGCGGGATCTACAATGAGCAGTACTTC	CASHRGMTSGIYNEQYF
TRBD2	NA	TRBJ2-5	TRBV9	TGTGCCAGCAGCGCGACTAGCGTCAATGAGCAGTACTTC	CASSATSVNEQYF
NA	NA	TRBJ1-5	TRBV20-1	TGCAGTGCTAGAGGGGTAGGGGGGCGGCAGCCCCAGCATTTT	CSARGVGGRQPQHF
NA	few	TRBJ2-3	TRBV7-2	TGTGCCAGCAGCTTACGCAGGCCAGCAAAGGGGGGAGATACGCAGTATTTT	CASSLRRPAKGGDTQYF
TRBD2	once	TRBJ2-1	TRBV24-1	TGTGCCCCCAGTGGGCGGGAGGCTACCTCCTACAATGAGCAGTTCTTC	CAPSGREATSYNEQFF
NA	NA	TRBJ2-2	TRBV6-4	TGTGCCAGCAGTGACTCGATGTCCACCGGGGAGCTGTTTTTT	CASSDSMSTGELFF
NA	NA	TRBJ2-1	TRBV12-3/TRBV12-4	TGTGCCAGCACCCCCGTAGGGGAGTCCTACAATGAGCAGTTCTTC	CASTPVGESYNEQFF
NA	NA	TRBJ2-5	TRBV4-3	TGCGCCAGCAGCCAAGATCTTGCTCTGGAAGAGACCCAGTACTTC	CASSQDLALEETQYF
NA	few	TRBJ1-4	TRBV29-1	TGCAGCGGCTCCTGGGGGGCGGTGGATGAAAAACTGTTTTTT	CSGSWGAVDEKLFF
NA	NA	TRBJ2-3	TRBV27	TGTGCCAGCAGTTCACCTCTAGCGTTTGACGCAGATACGCAGTATTTT	CASSSPLAFDADTQYF
NA	few	TRBJ2-3	TRBV7-8	TGTGCCAGCAGCTTCATCGCCGGAAGCGGAGATACGCAGTATTTT	CASSFIAGSGDTQYF
NA	NA	TRBJ2-7	TRBV3-1	TGTGCCAGCAGCCAAACCGGGACTGCTTCGTACGAGCAGTACTTC	CASSQTGTASYEQYF